Below, 6 T cell receptor beta chains from the same sample are listed, as sequenced in a study of beta chain features in type 1 diabetes. Every bit of the isolated RNA underwent reverse transcription, so sequencing read expressed TCRB transcripts. Assay: immunoSEQ multiplex PCR; the TCRdb copy retains only in-frame clones and omits some. The sample shows 140,000 or so clones, under 11% of them seen only once. The sequenced sample was naive CD4+ T cells from blood. Source of these receptors: a man younger than 30 in good health.

CDR3 sequence: CASSQEQGKGETQYF. In DNA form, the CDR3 reads TGCGCCAGCAGCCAAGAGCAGGGGAAGGGAGAGACCCAGTACTTC. V is TRBV4-3 and J is TRBJ2-5; tentative D call: TRBD1 (6 bases). Germline V gene lookup returns CDR1 LGHNA and CDR2 YSLEER. The CDR3 covers 15 residues. V was shortened by 0 bases and J by 4 bases, with 12 bases between the two germline ends.

V gene TRBV25-1 combines with J gene TRBJ2-3; a weak D match, TRBD1 (5 bases). CDR3 length equals 16 residues. Trimming took off 1 base at V and 0 bases at J, with 11 bases between the two ends. The germline V gene encodes CDR1 MGHDK and CDR2 SYGVNS. CDR3 nucleotide sequence: TGTGCCAGCAGTGAATGGGGCAAATCTAGCACAGATACGCAGTATTTT. Protein: CASSEWGKSSTDTQYF.

For the CDR3, the DNA is TGTGCCAGCAGGCGGACAGTAACCGGGGAGCTGTTTTTT. This gives the protein CASRRTVTGELFF. The V and J genes are TRBV6-5 and TRBJ2-2; D perhaps matches TRBD1 (6 bases). The CDR3 runs 13 residues. Germline V lookup: CDR1 MNHEY, CDR2 SVGAGI. V lost 6 bases and J lost 5, with 10 bases in between.

As regards this clone: A read error may produce the germline difference seen at one junction end. CDR3 sequence (DNA): TGTGCCAGCAGTTTAGGGGGGGAGGGCGAGGAGTACTTC. Protein product: CASSLGGEGEEYF. The chain joins TRBV28 to TRBJ2-7; 7 nucleotides agree with TRBD2. Germline CDR1 and CDR2: MDHEN and SYDVKM. This CDR3 has 13 amino acids.

The gene calls are TRBV2 and TRBJ1-2; 11 nucleotides line up with TRBD1. V shed 1 base, J shed 7 bases, and the junction held 5 bases outside the gene matches. Germline lookup yields CDR1 SNHLY and CDR2 FYNNEI. CDR3 length: 15 residues. The CDR3 loop reads CASSEGWTGGAGYTF. In DNA form, the CDR3 reads TGTGCCAGCAGTGAAGGATGGACAGGGGGCGCTGGCTACACCTTC.

This clone was recorded a few times. J is TRBJ1-1 and V is TRBV7-8; 8 positions match TRBD1. The CDR3 covers 14 residues. Germline assignment: CDR1 SGHVS and CDR2 FQNEAQ. J was trimmed by 5 bases and V by 1 base; bases with no gene match: 3. CDR3: CASSLGTGMTEAFF. CDR3 DNA: TGTGCCAGCAGCTTAGGGACAGGGATGACTGAAGCTTTCTTT.